This entry is about one TCR beta chain. Next came a second PCR, run for roughly 6 to 11 cycles, which used a sample-barcoded 5' primer along with a J-beta primer mix. One entry per CDR3 protein results from TCRdb running MiXCR on the 5' RACE reads. In the table there are some 710,000 distinct CDR3 sequences, 46% of which are singletons. These data belong to a study of blood T cells in healthy people across ages. This CDR3 is built from 12 residues. V lost 6 bases and J lost 6; bases outside the gene matches: 5. Germline loops: CDR1 SGHRS, CDR2 YFSETQ. The sequenced sample was blood. The V gene is TRBV5-1, the J gene TRBJ2-7, with 8 bases matching TRBD2. This TCR came from a man aged 80 or over in good health. The CDR3 nucleotides are TGCGCCAGCACCGGGGGGGACGGCGAGCAGTACTTC. This codes for CASTGGDGEQYF.